This T cell receptor beta chain emerged from a study of immune evolution from preneoplasia to lung adenocarcinoma. Overall study results and limits: Later-stage lesions appeared to have more T cells, more diversity, less clonality.

Here immunoSEQ multiplex PCR was the method, and the copy in TCRdb shows in-frame clones only, minus some. The sample has 5,000 to 6,000 clones, 75% to 80% seen once. Patient tissue came from resections in Japan or China, 2014–2017. As for this clone: The antigen is not known.

The germline V and J ends were trimmed by 3 bases and 0 bases, with 9 bases remaining between them. There are 14 residues in the CDR3. Germline-derived CDR1 and CDR2 are WNHNN and SYGVQD (reference sequence). The source of this sequence is a person in their sixties or seventies with lung adenocarcinoma. Material for sequencing was FFPE normal lung tissue adjacent to the tumor. The rearrangement links TRBV10-1 to TRBJ2-7; D ambiguous. As DNA, the CDR3 is TGCGCCAGCAGTGACGATCGTAACTCCTACGAGCAGTACTTC. This sequence encodes CASSDDRNSYEQYF.